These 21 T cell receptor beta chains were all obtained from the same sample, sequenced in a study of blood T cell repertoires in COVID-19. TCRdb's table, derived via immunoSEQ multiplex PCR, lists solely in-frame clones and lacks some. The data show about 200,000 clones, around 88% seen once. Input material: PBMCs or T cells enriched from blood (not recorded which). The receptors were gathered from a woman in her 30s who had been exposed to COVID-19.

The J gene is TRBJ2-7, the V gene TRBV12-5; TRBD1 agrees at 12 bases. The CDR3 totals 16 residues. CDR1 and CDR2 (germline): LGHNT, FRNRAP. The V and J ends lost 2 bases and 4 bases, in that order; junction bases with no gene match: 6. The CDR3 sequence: CASGLRGQGALYEQYF. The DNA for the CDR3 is TGTGCTAGTGGTTTGAGGGGACAGGGGGCGCTGTACGAGCAGTACTTC.

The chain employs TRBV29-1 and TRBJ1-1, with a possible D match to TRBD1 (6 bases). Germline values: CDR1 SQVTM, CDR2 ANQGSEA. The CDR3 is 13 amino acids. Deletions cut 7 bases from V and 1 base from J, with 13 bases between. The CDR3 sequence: CSASGVPNTEAFF. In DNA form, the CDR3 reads TGCAGCGCATCAGGGGTCCCGAACACTGAAGCTTTCTTT.

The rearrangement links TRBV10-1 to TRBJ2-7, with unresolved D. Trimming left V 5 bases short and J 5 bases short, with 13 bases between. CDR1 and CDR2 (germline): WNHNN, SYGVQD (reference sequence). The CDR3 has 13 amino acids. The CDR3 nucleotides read TGCGCCAGCAGTCTGTCAGGTTTCAACGAGCAGTACTTC. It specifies CASSLSGFNEQYF.

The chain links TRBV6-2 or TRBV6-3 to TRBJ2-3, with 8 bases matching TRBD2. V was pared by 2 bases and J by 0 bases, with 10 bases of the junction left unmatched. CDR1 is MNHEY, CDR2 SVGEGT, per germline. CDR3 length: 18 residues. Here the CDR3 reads CASSYPTSGGGSTDTQYF. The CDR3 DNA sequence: TGTGCCAGCAGTTACCCGACGTCTGGCGGGGGGAGCACAGATACGCAGTATTTT.

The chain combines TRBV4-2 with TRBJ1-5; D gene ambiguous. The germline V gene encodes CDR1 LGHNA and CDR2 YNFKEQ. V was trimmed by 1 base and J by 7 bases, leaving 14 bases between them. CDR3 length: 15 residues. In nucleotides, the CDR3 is TGTGCCAGCAGCCAAGGCGAGGGAGGTTGGCAGCCCCAGCATTTT. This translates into CASSQGEGGWQPQHF.

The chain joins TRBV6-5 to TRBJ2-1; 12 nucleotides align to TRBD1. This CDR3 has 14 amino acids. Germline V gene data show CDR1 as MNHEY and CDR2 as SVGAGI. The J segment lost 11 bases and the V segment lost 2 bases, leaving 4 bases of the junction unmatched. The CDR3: CASSYRGTGGQQFF. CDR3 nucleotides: TGTGCCAGCAGTTACCGGGGGACAGGGGGCCAGCAGTTCTTC.

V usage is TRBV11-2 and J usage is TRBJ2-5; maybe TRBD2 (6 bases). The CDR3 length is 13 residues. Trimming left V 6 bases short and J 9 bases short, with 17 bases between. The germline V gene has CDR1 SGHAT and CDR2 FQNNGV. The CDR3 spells CASRLGGPGAQYF. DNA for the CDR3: TGTGCCAGCAGACTGGGGGGTCCCGGGGCCCAGTACTTC.

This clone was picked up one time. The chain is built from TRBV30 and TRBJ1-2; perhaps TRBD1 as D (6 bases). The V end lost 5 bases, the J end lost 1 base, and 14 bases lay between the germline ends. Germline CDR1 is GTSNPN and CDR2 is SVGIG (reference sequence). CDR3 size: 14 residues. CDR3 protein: CAWLGDTFNYGYTF. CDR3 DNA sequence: TGTGCCTGGTTAGGGGACACCTTTAACTATGGCTACACCTTC.

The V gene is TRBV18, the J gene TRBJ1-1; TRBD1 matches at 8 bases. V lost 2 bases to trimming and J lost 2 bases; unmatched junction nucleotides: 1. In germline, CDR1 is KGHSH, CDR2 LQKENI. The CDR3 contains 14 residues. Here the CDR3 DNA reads TGTGCCAGCTCACCAGGGACAGGCAACACTGAAGCTTTCTTT. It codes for CASSPGTGNTEAFF.

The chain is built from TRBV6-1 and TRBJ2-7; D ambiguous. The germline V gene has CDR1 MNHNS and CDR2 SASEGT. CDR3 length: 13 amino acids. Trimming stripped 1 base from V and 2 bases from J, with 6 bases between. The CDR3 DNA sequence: TGTGCCAGCAGTGAAGTAGTCACCTACGAGCAGTACTTC. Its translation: CASSEVVTYEQYF.

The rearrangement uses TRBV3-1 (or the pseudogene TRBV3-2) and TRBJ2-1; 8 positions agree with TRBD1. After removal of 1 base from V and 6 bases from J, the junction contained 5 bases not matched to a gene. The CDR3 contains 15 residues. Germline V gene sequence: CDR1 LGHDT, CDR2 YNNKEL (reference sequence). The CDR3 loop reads CASSQAGTGGNEQFF. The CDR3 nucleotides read TGTGCCAGCAGCCAAGCAGGGACAGGCGGCAATGAGCAGTTCTTC.

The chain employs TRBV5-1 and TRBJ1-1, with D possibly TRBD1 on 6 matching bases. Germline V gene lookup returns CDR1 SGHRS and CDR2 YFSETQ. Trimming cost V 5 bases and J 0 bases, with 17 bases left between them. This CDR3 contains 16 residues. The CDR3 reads CASSLNPRGLNTEAFF. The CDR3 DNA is TGCGCCAGCAGTTTAAACCCCAGGGGCCTGAACACTGAAGCTTTCTTT.

The CDR3 coding sequence is TGTGCCAGCAGCGAAAAAGGACCCCGGACAGTAGATACGCAGTATTTT. Translated: CASSEKGPRTVDTQYF. The chain carries TRBV7-3 and TRBJ2-3; possibly TRBD1 for D (6 bases). Trimming left V 5 bases short and J 5 bases short, with 20 bases between. CDR1 is SGHTA and CDR2 is FQGTGA in the germline V gene. The CDR3 is 16 residues long.

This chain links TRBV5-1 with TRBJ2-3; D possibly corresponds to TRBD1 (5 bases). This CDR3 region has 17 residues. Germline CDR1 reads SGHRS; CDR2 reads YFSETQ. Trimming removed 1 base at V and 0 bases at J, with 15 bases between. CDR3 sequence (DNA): TGCGCCAGCAGCTTGTTCAGGGATCGGTCTAGCACAGATACGCAGTATTTT. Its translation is CASSLFRDRSSTDTQYF.

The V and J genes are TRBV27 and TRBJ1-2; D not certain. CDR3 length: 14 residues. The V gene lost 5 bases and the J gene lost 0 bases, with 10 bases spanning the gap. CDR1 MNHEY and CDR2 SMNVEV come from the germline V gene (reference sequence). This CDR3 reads CASSPPRSNYGYTF. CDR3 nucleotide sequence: TGTGCCAGCAGTCCTCCCCGGTCTAACTATGGCTACACCTTC.

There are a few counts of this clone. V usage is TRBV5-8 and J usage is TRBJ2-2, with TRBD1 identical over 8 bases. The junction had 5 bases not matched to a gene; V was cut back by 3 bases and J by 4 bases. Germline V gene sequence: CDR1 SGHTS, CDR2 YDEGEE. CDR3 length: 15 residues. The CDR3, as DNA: TGTGCCAGCAGCTCAGGACAGGGTTCCACCGGGGAGCTGTTTTTT. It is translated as CASSSGQGSTGELFF.

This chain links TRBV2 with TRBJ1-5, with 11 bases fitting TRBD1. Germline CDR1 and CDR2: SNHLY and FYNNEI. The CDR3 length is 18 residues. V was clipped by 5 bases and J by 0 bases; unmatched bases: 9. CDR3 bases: TGTGCCAGCAGTCCCCGGACAGGGGGCCGCGGTAGCAATCAGCCCCAGCATTTT. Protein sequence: CASSPRTGGRGSNQPQHF.

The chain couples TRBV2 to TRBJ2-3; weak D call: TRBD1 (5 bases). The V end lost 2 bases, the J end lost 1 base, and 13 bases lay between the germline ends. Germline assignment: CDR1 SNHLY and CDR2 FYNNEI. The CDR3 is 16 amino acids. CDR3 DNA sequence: TGTGCCAGCAGTGAACTGCCGCAGGGCGGCACAGATACGCAGTATTTT. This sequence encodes CASSELPQGGTDTQYF.

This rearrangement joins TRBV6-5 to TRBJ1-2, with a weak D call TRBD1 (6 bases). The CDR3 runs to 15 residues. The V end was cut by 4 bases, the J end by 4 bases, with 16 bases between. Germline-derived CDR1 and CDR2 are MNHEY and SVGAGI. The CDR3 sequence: CASSSQGWPLYGYTF. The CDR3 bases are TGTGCCAGCAGTTCTCAGGGGTGGCCACTCTATGGCTACACCTTC.

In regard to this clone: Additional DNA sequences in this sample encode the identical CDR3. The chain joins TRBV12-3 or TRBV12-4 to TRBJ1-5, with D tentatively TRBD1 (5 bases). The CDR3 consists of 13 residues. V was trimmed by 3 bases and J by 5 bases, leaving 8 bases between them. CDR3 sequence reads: CASSFRGYQPQHF. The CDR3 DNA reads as TGTGCCAGCAGTTTTCGGGGGTATCAGCCCCAGCATTTT.

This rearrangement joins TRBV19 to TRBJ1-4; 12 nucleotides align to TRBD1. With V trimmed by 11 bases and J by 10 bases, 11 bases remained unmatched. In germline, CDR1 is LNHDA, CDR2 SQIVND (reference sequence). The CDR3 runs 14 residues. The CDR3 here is CAAKPGTGGGKLFF. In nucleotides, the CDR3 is TGTGCCGCTAAGCCCGGGACAGGGGGCGGAAAACTGTTTTTT.